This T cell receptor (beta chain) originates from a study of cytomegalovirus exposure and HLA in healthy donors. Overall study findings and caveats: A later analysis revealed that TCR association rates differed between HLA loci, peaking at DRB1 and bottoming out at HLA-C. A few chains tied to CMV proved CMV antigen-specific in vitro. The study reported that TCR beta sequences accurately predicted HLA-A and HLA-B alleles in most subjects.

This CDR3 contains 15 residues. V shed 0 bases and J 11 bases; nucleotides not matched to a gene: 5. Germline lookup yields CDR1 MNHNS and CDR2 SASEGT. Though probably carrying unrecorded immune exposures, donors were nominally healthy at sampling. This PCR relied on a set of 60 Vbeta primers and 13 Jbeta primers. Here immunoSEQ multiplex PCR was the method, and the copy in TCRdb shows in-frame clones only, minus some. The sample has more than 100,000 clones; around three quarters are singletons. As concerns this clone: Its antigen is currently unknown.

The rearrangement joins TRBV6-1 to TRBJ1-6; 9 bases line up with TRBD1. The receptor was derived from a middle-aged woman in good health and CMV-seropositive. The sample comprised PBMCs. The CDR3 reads CASSEAGTGRAPLHF. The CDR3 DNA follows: TGTGCCAGCAGTGAAGCCGGGACAGGGAGGGCACCCCTCCACTTT.